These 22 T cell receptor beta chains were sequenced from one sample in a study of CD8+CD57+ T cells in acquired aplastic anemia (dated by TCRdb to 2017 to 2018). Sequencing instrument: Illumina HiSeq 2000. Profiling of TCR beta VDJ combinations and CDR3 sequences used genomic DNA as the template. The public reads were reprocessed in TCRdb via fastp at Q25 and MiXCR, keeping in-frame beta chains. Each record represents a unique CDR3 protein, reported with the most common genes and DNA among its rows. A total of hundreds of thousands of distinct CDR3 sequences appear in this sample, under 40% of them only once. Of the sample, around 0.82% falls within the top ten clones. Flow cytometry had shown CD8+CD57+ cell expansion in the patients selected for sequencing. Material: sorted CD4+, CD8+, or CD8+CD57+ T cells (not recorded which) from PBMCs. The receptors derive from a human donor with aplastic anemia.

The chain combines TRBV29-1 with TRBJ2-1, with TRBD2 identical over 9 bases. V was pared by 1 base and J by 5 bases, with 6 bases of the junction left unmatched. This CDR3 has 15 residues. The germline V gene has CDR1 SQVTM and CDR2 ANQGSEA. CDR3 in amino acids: CSVEGGGGGDNEQFF. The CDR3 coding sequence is TGCAGCGTTGAAGGGGGGGGCGGGGGGGACAATGAGCAGTTCTTC.

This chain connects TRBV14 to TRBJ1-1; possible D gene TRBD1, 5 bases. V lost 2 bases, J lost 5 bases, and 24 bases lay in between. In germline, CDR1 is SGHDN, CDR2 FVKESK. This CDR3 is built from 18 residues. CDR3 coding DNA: TGTGCCAGCAGCCAATTGAATTGGGCGGGACGGGAGAAGACTGAAGCTTTCTTT. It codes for CASSQLNWAGREKTEAFF.

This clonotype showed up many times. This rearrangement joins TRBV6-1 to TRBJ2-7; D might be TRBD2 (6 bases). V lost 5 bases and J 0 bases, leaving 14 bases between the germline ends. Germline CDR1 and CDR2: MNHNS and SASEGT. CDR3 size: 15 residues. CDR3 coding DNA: TGTGCCAGCAGTCACCCGGGACTTAACTCCTACGAGCAGTACTTC. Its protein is CASSHPGLNSYEQYF.

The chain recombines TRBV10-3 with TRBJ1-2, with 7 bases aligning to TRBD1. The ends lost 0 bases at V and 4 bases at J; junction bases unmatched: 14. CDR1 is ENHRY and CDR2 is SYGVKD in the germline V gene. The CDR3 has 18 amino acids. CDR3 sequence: CAISESGKRGGGSYGYTF. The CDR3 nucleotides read TGTGCCATCAGTGAGTCGGGGAAACGAGGGGGCGGGAGCTATGGCTACACCTTC.

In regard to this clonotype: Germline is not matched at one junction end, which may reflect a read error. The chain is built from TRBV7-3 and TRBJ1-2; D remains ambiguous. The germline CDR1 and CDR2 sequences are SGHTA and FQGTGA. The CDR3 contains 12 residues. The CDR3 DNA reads TGTGCCAGCAGCCAAGGGAACTATGGCTACGCCTTC. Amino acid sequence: CASSQGNYGYAF. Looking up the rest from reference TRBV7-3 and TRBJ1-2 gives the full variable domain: GAGVSQTPSNKVTEKGKYVELRCDPISGHTALYWYRQSLGQGPEFLIYFQGTGAADDSGLPNDRFFAVRPEGSVSTLKIQRTERGDSAVYLCASSQGNYGYAFGSGTRLTVV.

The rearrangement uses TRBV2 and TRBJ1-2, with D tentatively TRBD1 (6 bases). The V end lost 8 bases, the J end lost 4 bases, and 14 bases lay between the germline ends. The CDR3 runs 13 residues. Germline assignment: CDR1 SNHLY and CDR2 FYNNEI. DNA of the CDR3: TGTGCCAGCGGGGGGGGGGCCGGCTATGGCTACACCTTC. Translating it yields CASGGGAGYGYTF.

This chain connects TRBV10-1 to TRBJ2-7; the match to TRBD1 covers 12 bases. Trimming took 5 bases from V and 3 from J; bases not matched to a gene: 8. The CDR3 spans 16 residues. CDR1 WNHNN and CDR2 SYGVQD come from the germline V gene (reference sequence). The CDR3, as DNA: TGCGCCAGCAGTCGACCGGGACAGGGGGCCGTCTACGAGCAGTACTTC. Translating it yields CASSRPGQGAVYEQYF.

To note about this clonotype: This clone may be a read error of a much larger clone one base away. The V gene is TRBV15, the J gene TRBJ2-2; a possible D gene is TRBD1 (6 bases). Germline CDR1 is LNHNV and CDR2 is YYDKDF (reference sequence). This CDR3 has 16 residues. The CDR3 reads CATSRPTGRNTGELVF. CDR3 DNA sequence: TGTGCCACCAGCAGACCGACAGGTCGGAACACCGGGGAGCTGGTTTTT.

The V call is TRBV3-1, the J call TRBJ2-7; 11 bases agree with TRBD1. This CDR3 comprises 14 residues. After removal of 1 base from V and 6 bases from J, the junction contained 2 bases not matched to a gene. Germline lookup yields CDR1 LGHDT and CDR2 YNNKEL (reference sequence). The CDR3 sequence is CASSQGTGGVEQYF. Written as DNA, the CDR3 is TGTGCCAGCAGCCAAGGGACAGGGGGCGTCGAGCAGTACTTC.

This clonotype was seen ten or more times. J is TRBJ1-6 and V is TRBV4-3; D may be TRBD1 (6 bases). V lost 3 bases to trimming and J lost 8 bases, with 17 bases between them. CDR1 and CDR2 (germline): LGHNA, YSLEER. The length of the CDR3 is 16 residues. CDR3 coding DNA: TGCGCCAGCAGCCAGGTTAAGGGGGGTGCGGATTCACCCCTCCACTTT. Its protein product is CASSQVKGGADSPLHF.

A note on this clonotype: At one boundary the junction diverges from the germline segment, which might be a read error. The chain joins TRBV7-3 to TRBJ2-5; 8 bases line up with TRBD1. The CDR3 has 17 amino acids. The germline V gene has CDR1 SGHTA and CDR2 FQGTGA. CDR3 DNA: TGTGCCGGCAGCTTAATAGGTCGGACAGGGACGCAAGAGACCCAGTACTTC. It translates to CAGSLIGRTGTQETQYF.

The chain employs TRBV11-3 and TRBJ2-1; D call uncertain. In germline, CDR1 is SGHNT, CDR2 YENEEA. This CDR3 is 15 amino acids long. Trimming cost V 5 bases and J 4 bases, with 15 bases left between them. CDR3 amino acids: CASSLTLGPYNEQFF. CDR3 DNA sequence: TGTGCCAGCAGCCTAACACTCGGCCCATACAATGAGCAGTTCTTC.

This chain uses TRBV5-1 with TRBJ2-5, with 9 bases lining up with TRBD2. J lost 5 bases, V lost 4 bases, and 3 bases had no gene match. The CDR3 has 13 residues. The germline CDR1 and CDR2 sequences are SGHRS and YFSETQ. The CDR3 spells CASSTGLAETQYF. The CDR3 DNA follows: TGCGCCAGCAGCACTGGACTAGCGGAGACCCAGTACTTC.

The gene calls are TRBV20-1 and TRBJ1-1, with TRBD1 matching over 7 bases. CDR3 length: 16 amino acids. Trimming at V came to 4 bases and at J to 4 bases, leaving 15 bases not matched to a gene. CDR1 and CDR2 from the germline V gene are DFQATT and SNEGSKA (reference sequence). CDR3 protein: CSATSRGKLEGTEAFF. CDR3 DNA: TGCAGTGCTACCTCCAGGGGGAAGCTGGAGGGCACTGAAGCTTTCTTT.

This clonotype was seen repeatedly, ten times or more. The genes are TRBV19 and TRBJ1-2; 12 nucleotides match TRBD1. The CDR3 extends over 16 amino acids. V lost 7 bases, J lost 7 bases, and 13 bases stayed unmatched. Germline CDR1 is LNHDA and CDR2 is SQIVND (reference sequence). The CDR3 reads CASTSPGTGGVGGYTF. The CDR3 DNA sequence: TGTGCCAGTACCTCCCCCGGGACAGGGGGCGTTGGTGGCTACACCTTC.

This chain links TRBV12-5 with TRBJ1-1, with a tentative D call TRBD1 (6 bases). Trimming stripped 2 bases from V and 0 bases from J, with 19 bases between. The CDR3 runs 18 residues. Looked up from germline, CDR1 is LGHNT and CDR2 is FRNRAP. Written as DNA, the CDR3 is TGTGCTAGTGGTTTGTACAGGGCAGGAGTATTGATGAACACTGAAGCTTTCTTT. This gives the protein CASGLYRAGVLMNTEAFF.

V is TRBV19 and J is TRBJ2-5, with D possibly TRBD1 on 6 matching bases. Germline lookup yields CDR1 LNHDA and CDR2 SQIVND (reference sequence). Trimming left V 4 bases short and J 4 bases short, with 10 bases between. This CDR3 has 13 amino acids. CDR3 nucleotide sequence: TGTGCCAGTAGTAAAACAGGGACAGAGACCCAGTACTTC. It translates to CASSKTGTETQYF.

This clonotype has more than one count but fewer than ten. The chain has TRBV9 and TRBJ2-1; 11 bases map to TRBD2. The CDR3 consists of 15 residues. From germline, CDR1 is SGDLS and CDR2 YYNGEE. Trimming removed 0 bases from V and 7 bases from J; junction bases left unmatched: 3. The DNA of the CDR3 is TGTGCCAGCAGCGTAGTAGCGGGAGGGCCTAATGAGCAGTTCTTC. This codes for CASSVVAGGPNEQFF.

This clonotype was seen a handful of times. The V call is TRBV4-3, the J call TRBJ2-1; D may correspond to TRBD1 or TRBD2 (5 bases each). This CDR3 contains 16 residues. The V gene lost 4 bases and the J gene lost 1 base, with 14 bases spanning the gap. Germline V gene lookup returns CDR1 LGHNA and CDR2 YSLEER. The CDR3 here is CASSRNQGPSYNEQFF. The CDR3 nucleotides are TGCGCCAGCAGCCGAAATCAGGGACCTTCCTACAATGAGCAGTTCTTC.

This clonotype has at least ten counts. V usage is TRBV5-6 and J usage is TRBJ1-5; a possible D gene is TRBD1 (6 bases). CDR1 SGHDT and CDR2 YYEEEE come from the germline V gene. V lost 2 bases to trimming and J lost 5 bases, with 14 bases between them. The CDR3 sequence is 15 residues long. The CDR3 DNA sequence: TGTGCCAGCAGCTTCGCACAGGGCCTGGATCAGCCCCAGCATTTT. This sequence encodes CASSFAQGLDQPQHF.

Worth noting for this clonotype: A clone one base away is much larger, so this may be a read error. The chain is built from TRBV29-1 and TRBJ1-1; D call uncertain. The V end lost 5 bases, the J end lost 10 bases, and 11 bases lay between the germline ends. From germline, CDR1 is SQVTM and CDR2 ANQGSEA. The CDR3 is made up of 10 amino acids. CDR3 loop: CSVNGLRAFF. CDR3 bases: TGCAGCGTTAACGGGTTACGAGCTTTCTTT.

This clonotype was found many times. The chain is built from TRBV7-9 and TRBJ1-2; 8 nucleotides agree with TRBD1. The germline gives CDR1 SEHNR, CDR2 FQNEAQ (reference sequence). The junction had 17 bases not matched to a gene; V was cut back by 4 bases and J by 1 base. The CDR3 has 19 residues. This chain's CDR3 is CASSSRMTGANGNNYGYTF. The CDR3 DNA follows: TGTGCCAGCAGCTCACGAATGACAGGGGCAAACGGCAATAACTATGGCTACACCTTC.